The clone carrying this TCR beta chain has only a few counts. Its antigen is not known. This record belongs to a study of T cells in Graves' hyperthyroidism and ophthalmopathy. The germline V gene encodes CDR1 SGHNT and CDR2 YENEEA. The CDR3 sequence is 12 residues long. V dropped 2 bases and J dropped 9 bases, with 8 bases sitting between them. The PBMCs were sourced from fresh peripheral blood (about 9.6 ml). Amplified regions were TCR beta CDR3 sequences from RNA transcripts. Initially, a first-round RT-PCR of the TCR CDR3 employed the HTBI primer set. TCRdb analysed the multiplex PCR reads with MiXCR anew, one entry per CDR3 protein. This sample carries roughly 400,000 distinct CDR3 sequences, around an eighth of them seen once, and the ten largest clones take around 27%. Overall study results and limits: Most thyroid clonotypes expanded above 0.001 appeared in blood too.

The receptor's source is a man aged 45-60 years with Graves' ophthalmopathy. The sample was blood. V and J are TRBV11-3 and TRBJ2-1; D ambiguous. The CDR3 bases are TGTGCCAGCAGCTTACCCAGCGCTGAGCAGTTCTTC. Translated: CASSLPSAEQFF.